The rows below give T cell receptor beta chains drawn from one sample of a study of T cell clonotyping in hematopoietic cell transplantation. Here immunoSEQ multiplex PCR was the method, and the copy in TCRdb shows in-frame clones only, minus some. In the table there are about 41,000 clones, 80% to 85% of which are singletons. The starting material was peripheral blood mononuclear cells, obtained before stem cell transplant. The source of these receptors is a man aged 60-69 years with myelodysplastic syndrome. Some clones in this sample may be carry-over from other donors' samples. CDR3s include the opening cysteine and the closing phenylalanine or tryptophan. The order of the fields is clone size, D gene, J gene, V gene, CDR3 protein, CDR3 DNA. The D gene is left open where the match is weak. Clone size, where shown, is once, few, many, or a class for clones that have expanded.

clone_size: once
d_call: TRBD1
j_call: TRBJ1-1
v_call: TRBV6-6
cdr3_aa: CASSDRGLNTEAFF
cdr3_nt: TGTGCCAGCAGTGACAGGGGGCTGAACACTGAAGCTTTCTTT

clone_size: few
d_call: -
j_call: TRBJ1-3
v_call: TRBV11-3
cdr3_aa: CASSRDSSSGNTIYF
cdr3_nt: TGTGCCAGCAGCCGTGACTCTAGCTCTGGAAACACCATATATTTT

clone_size: -
d_call: -
j_call: TRBJ2-5
v_call: TRBV7-2
cdr3_aa: CASSFPGARSQETQYF
cdr3_nt: TGTGCCAGCAGCTTCCCGGGGGCGAGAAGCCAAGAGACCCAGTACTTC

clone_size: once
d_call: -
j_call: TRBJ2-3
v_call: TRBV7-2
cdr3_aa: CASSRGLSTDTQYF
cdr3_nt: TGTGCCAGCAGTAGGGGCCTCAGCACAGATACGCAGTATTTT

clone_size: -
d_call: TRBD1
j_call: TRBJ1-3
v_call: TRBV19
cdr3_aa: CASSILTGTGNTIYF
cdr3_nt: TGTGCCAGTAGTATCCTGACAGGGACTGGAAACACCATATATTTT

clone_size: -
d_call: -
j_call: TRBJ2-2
v_call: TRBV5-1
cdr3_aa: CASTRTGNTGELFF
cdr3_nt: TGCGCCAGCACCCGGACGGGGAACACCGGGGAGCTGTTTTTT

clone_size: -
d_call: -
j_call: TRBJ2-7
v_call: TRBV7-2
cdr3_aa: CASSPWTDYEQYF
cdr3_nt: TGTGCCAGCAGCCCGTGGACAGATTACGAGCAGTACTTC

clone_size: -
d_call: -
j_call: TRBJ1-3
v_call: TRBV6-5
cdr3_aa: CASIQRGSGNTIYF
cdr3_nt: TGTGCCAGCATCCAACGGGGGTCTGGAAACACCATATATTTT

clone_size: -
d_call: -
j_call: TRBJ2-3
v_call: TRBV30
cdr3_aa: CAWGKGQSTDTQYF
cdr3_nt: TGTGCCTGGGGTAAGGGGCAAAGCACAGATACGCAGTATTTT

clone_size: once
d_call: TRBD1
j_call: TRBJ1-5
v_call: TRBV30
cdr3_aa: CAWDRGMAQPQHF
cdr3_nt: TGTGCCTGGGACAGGGGGATGGCTCAGCCCCAGCATTTT

clone_size: -
d_call: -
j_call: TRBJ2-2
v_call: TRBV7-6
cdr3_aa: CASSLALSGGDGYGELFF
cdr3_nt: TGTGCCAGCAGCTTAGCACTGTCGGGGGGCGATGGATACGGGGAGCTGTTTTTT

clone_size: -
d_call: TRBD2
j_call: TRBJ2-7
v_call: TRBV19
cdr3_aa: CASSRLAGHYEQYF
cdr3_nt: TGTGCCAGTAGTAGACTAGCGGGGCACTACGAGCAGTACTTC

clone_size: -
d_call: TRBD2
j_call: TRBJ2-3
v_call: TRBV7-9
cdr3_aa: CASSLGSGGVADTQYF
cdr3_nt: TGTGCCAGCAGCTTGGGAAGCGGGGGAGTGGCAGATACGCAGTATTTT

clone_size: -
d_call: TRBD1
j_call: TRBJ1-5
v_call: TRBV18
cdr3_aa: CASSSGQVSNQPQHF
cdr3_nt: TGTGCCAGCTCCTCGGGACAGGTTAGCAATCAGCCCCAGCATTTT

clone_size: -
d_call: TRBD2
j_call: TRBJ2-1
v_call: TRBV7-9
cdr3_aa: CASSLAPGAGGYNEQFF
cdr3_nt: TGTGCCAGCAGCTTAGCGCCGGGAGCGGGGGGGTACAATGAGCAGTTCTTC

clone_size: -
d_call: -
j_call: TRBJ1-5
v_call: TRBV19
cdr3_aa: CASSSVGVSGQPQHF
cdr3_nt: TGTGCCAGTAGTAGCGTCGGGGTATCGGGTCAGCCCCAGCATTTT

clone_size: -
d_call: -
j_call: TRBJ1-6
v_call: TRBV28
cdr3_aa: CASSFRDSPLHF
cdr3_nt: TGTGCCAGCAGTTTCCGGGATTCACCCCTCCACTTT

clone_size: -
d_call: -
j_call: TRBJ2-5
v_call: TRBV9
cdr3_aa: CASSVDVRKETQYF
cdr3_nt: TGTGCCAGCAGCGTAGATGTTAGAAAAGAGACCCAGTACTTC

clone_size: -
d_call: TRBD1
j_call: TRBJ1-1
v_call: TRBV18
cdr3_aa: CASSPETGGTEAFF
cdr3_nt: TGTGCCAGCTCACCCGAGACAGGGGGCACTGAAGCTTTCTTT

clone_size: -
d_call: -
j_call: TRBJ1-5
v_call: TRBV30
cdr3_aa: CAWSVQVGQPQHF
cdr3_nt: TGTGCCTGGAGTGTACAGGTCGGACAGCCCCAGCATTTT

clone_size: -
d_call: -
j_call: TRBJ1-2
v_call: TRBV27
cdr3_aa: CASSLSGGGVGYGYTF
cdr3_nt: TGTGCCAGCAGTTTATCGGGTGGGGGTGTTGGCTATGGCTACACCTTC

clone_size: -
d_call: -
j_call: TRBJ1-1
v_call: TRBV6-5
cdr3_aa: CASSYSNVNTEAFF
cdr3_nt: TGTGCCAGCAGTTACTCGAATGTGAACACTGAAGCTTTCTTT

clone_size: once
d_call: -
j_call: TRBJ2-2
v_call: TRBV11-2
cdr3_aa: CASSLAGTGELFF
cdr3_nt: TGTGCCAGCAGCCTAGCCGGTACCGGGGAGCTGTTTTTT

clone_size: -
d_call: TRBD1
j_call: TRBJ1-1
v_call: TRBV9
cdr3_aa: CASSGTGTGNTEAFF
cdr3_nt: TGTGCCAGCAGCGGAACCGGGACAGGGAACACTGAAGCTTTCTTT

clone_size: once
d_call: -
j_call: TRBJ2-3
v_call: TRBV2
cdr3_aa: CASSEGTGFISSTDTQYF
cdr3_nt: TGTGCCAGCAGTGAAGGCACAGGGTTCATATCTAGCACAGATACGCAGTATTTT

clone_size: -
d_call: -
j_call: TRBJ1-1
v_call: TRBV5-4
cdr3_aa: CASTQGARNTEAFF
cdr3_nt: TGTGCCAGCACCCAAGGGGCGAGGAACACTGAAGCTTTCTTT

clone_size: few
d_call: -
j_call: TRBJ1-3
v_call: TRBV2
cdr3_aa: CASAGGTGNTIYF
cdr3_nt: TGTGCCAGCGCGGGGGGCACTGGAAACACCATATATTTT

clone_size: -
d_call: -
j_call: TRBJ1-2
v_call: TRBV9
cdr3_aa: CASSVGTNGYTF
cdr3_nt: TGTGCCAGCAGCGTAGGTACCAACGGCTACACCTTC

clone_size: -
d_call: -
j_call: TRBJ1-1
v_call: TRBV2
cdr3_aa: CASSQLMNTEAFF
cdr3_nt: TGTGCCAGTAGTCAGCTAATGAACACTGAAGCTTTCTTT

clone_size: -
d_call: -
j_call: TRBJ1-1
v_call: TRBV19
cdr3_aa: CASNNRNTEAFF
cdr3_nt: TGTGCCAGTAATAACAGGAACACTGAAGCTTTCTTT

clone_size: -
d_call: -
j_call: TRBJ2-2
v_call: TRBV10-2
cdr3_aa: CASRKTAANTGELFF
cdr3_nt: TGCGCCAGCAGGAAGACGGCTGCGAACACCGGGGAGCTGTTTTTT

clone_size: few
d_call: -
j_call: TRBJ1-2
v_call: TRBV2
cdr3_aa: CASSEASGSYGYTF
cdr3_nt: TGTGCCAGCAGTGAAGCATCTGGCAGCTATGGCTACACCTTC

clone_size: -
d_call: -
j_call: TRBJ1-2
v_call: TRBV19
cdr3_aa: CASSSYRDYGYTF
cdr3_nt: TGTGCCAGTAGTTCGTATCGTGACTATGGCTACACCTTC

clone_size: few
d_call: -
j_call: TRBJ1-1
v_call: TRBV20-1
cdr3_aa: CSAMVNTEAFF
cdr3_nt: TGCAGTGCTATGGTGAACACTGAAGCTTTCTTT

clone_size: -
d_call: -
j_call: TRBJ2-3
v_call: TRBV7-9
cdr3_aa: CASSLAGSTDTQYF
cdr3_nt: TGTGCCAGCAGCTTGGCCGGGAGCACAGATACGCAGTATTTT

clone_size: -
d_call: -
j_call: TRBJ2-7
v_call: TRBV5-1
cdr3_aa: CASSLEGSYEQYF
cdr3_nt: TGCGCCAGCAGCTTGGAAGGCTCCTACGAGCAGTACTTC

clone_size: once
d_call: -
j_call: TRBJ2-6
v_call: TRBV6-6
cdr3_aa: CASSYSSLGSNVLTF
cdr3_nt: TGTGCCAGCAGTTACTCTAGCCTGGGGTCCAACGTCCTGACTTTC

clone_size: -
d_call: -
j_call: TRBJ1-2
v_call: TRBV4-3
cdr3_aa: CASSQETGNTYGYTF
cdr3_nt: TGCGCCAGCAGCCAAGAAACAGGGAATACCTATGGCTACACCTTC

clone_size: -
d_call: TRBD1
j_call: TRBJ1-4
v_call: TRBV4-2
cdr3_aa: CASSRGQGQEKLFF
cdr3_nt: TGTGCCAGCAGCCGGGGACAGGGACAAGAAAAACTGTTTTTT

clone_size: -
d_call: -
j_call: TRBJ1-5
v_call: TRBV5-5
cdr3_aa: CASSPSGYSNQPQHF
cdr3_nt: TGTGCCAGCAGCCCCTCGGGTTATAGCAATCAGCCCCAGCATTTT

clone_size: -
d_call: -
j_call: TRBJ1-6
v_call: TRBV30
cdr3_aa: CAWSGISSNSPLHF
cdr3_nt: TGTGCCTGGAGTGGAATTAGCAGCAACTCACCCCTCCACTTT

clone_size: -
d_call: -
j_call: TRBJ1-5
v_call: TRBV28
cdr3_aa: CASSLRATYSNQPQHF
cdr3_nt: TGTGCCAGCAGCCTCCGGGCCACTTATAGCAATCAGCCCCAGCATTTT

clone_size: -
d_call: -
j_call: TRBJ1-3
v_call: TRBV4-1
cdr3_aa: CASSQGAAQGRSSGNTIYF
cdr3_nt: TGCGCCAGCAGCCAAGGAGCTGCCCAGGGTAGAAGCTCTGGAAACACCATATATTTT

clone_size: -
d_call: -
j_call: TRBJ2-7
v_call: TRBV7-9
cdr3_aa: CASSSGPRISQYF
cdr3_nt: TGTGCCAGCAGCTCCGGACCTAGGATATCCCAGTACTTC

clone_size: -
d_call: -
j_call: TRBJ2-2
v_call: TRBV7-3
cdr3_aa: CASSLTGAGIGELFF
cdr3_nt: TGTGCCAGCAGCTTAACGGGGGCAGGGATCGGGGAGCTGTTTTTT

clone_size: -
d_call: TRBD1
j_call: TRBJ2-3
v_call: TRBV7-9
cdr3_aa: CASSPGQGDTDTQYF
cdr3_nt: TGTGCCAGCAGTCCGGGACAGGGAGACACAGATACGCAGTATTTT